This T cell receptor beta chain was recovered during a study of early T cells in non-severe SARS-CoV-2 infection (TCRdb year 2021). As for the study more broadly: Because TCR sequencing relied on bulk RNA taken from unsorted whole blood, pairing of alpha and beta chains was not possible. Here is what the overall study found, with its caveats: VDJdb matching was skewed toward anti-spike CD8 responses and likely underestimated virus-specific expansions, missing private and CD4 specificities.

Library preparation used 5' RACE. Data came from a NextSeq 500. The TCR library protocol attached unique molecular identifiers to individual cDNA molecules to correct for sequencing error and PCR bias. TCR alpha and beta chains were both sequenced, and the abundances of alpha and beta sequences in each sample were closely correlated with each other. The original methods were these. V gene, J gene and CDR3 annotation of TCR sequences was performed with Decombinator V4. TCRs were defined as expanded if a significant change between any two time points was detected under a Poisson model with p below 0.0001. TCR abundances were normalised to the total number of TCRs sequenced per sample and expressed as counts per million. MAIT TCRs were defined by TRAV1-2 paired with TRAJ12, TRAJ20 or TRAJ33, and iNKT TCRs by TRAV10 paired with TRAJ18. VDJdb, accessed 1 November 2021, was searched for CMV, EBV and SARS-CoV-2 annotated TCRs, with TCRs annotated for multiple antigens excluded. TCRdb applied fastp at Q25 and MiXCR to the public reads, then kept only in-frame beta chains. Rows with one shared CDR3 protein collapse into an entry with the most common genes and DNA. Clone size and V and J calls follow TCRdb, not the original study. The sample table contains some 50,000 distinct CDR3 sequences; only one count was recorded for roughly 5.9% of them. Around 4.3% of the sample belongs to the ten largest clones.

Many counts were recorded for this clonotype. Its antigen has not been determined. The input lacks base qualities; no much larger clone sits a single base away. A case-control design nested within a healthcare worker cohort in London, UK, was used, with weekly nasopharyngeal swab PCR tests and blood sampling performed. Between 23 and 31 March 2020, the week of the UK lockdown, healthcare workers were enrolled and then followed up weekly for as long as 16 weeks. V is pared back by 4 bases and J by 7 bases, with 17 bases lying between the germline termini. The CDR3 spans 14 residues, from the cysteine through the phenylalanine. Kept here is only the CDR3 DNA, which spans 42 bases and is read in frame from base 1. Taken from the germline V gene, the CDR1 and CDR2 loops are SGHRS and YFSETQ.

The sequenced material came from whole blood. This clonotype was obtained from an adult who was a healthcare worker with PCR-confirmed SARS-CoV-2 infection or an uninfected control (not recorded which). Here the chain combines TRBV5-1 and TRBJ1-1; no confident D gene assignment can be made. The nucleotide sequence is TGCGCCAGCAGCCTACTAGGGAATCACGGTGAAGCTTTCTTT. Its amino acids are CASSLLGNHGEAFF.